The 21 T cell receptor beta chains reported below all come from one sample, sequenced in a study of CD8 T cells in ankylosing spondylitis. Study-level points and caveats: In ankylosing spondylitis blood, a motif of roughly eight highly homologous TCR beta variants appeared characteristic.

TCRdb reanalysed the 5' RACE reads using MiXCR and keeps one entry per CDR3 protein. This sample has fewer than 400,000 distinct CDR3 sequences, with 7.5% to 9% found just once. The antigens for these receptors are not known. Material for sequencing was blood, either unsorted or a sorted T cell fraction (not recorded which). All receptors derive from a male donor with ankylosing spondylitis.

This clonotype was seen a handful of times. CDR3 bases: TGCAGTGCTAGAAAGACAGGGGGGGCCGGGGAGCTGTTTTTT. It specifies CSARKTGGAGELFF. V and J are TRBV20-1 and TRBJ2-2; 9 positions agree with TRBD1. Germline V gene sequence: CDR1 DFQATT, CDR2 SNEGSKA (reference sequence). The CDR3 extends over 14 amino acids. V gave up 2 bases and J gave up 6 bases; unmatched junction bases: 4.

This clonotype turned up a few times. The chain is built from TRBV7-2 and TRBJ1-4, with a weak D call TRBD1 (6 bases). The CDR3 sequence is 14 residues long. The ends were cut back, 5 bases at V and 4 bases at J, with 11 bases in the middle. Looked up from germline, CDR1 is SGHTA and CDR2 is FQGNSA. CDR3 in amino acids: CASSATGFNEKLFF. In DNA form, the CDR3 reads TGTGCCAGCAGCGCGACAGGATTTAATGAAAAACTGTTTTTT.

This clonotype has a count of ten or more. This chain joins TRBV9 and TRBJ1-5; the D gene is possibly TRBD1 (5 bases). Trimming shortened V by 3 bases and J by 1 base, and 8 bases separated the two germline ends. CDR1 is SGDLS and CDR2 is YYNGEE in the germline V gene. CDR3 length: 14 residues. CDR3 amino acids: CASSAGGSNQPQHF. The CDR3 bases are TGTGCCAGCAGCGCTGGGGGGAGCAATCAGCCCCAGCATTTT.

This clonotype was observed a few times. This rearrangement joins TRBV4-1 to TRBJ1-1, with TRBD1 matching over 7 bases. J lost 3 bases, V lost 6 bases, and 16 bases had no gene match. Germline CDR1 reads MGHRA; CDR2 reads YSYEKL. The CDR3 spans 17 residues. In DNA form, the CDR3 reads TGCGCCAGCAGACCCAACAGGGGCCCCATCCCGGACACTGAAGCTTTCTTT. Translated: CASRPNRGPIPDTEAFF.

The sample holds many counts of this clonotype. This sequence joins TRBV4-1 and TRBJ1-6; D might be TRBD1 (5 bases). The ends were cut back, 1 base at V and 0 bases at J, with 13 bases in the middle. CDR1 and CDR2 from the germline V gene are MGHRA and YSYEKL. This CDR3 is built from 18 residues. The CDR3 nucleotides read TGCGCCAGCAGCCAAGTTGATCCAGGGAGCTCCTATAATTCACCCCTCCACTTT. It encodes CASSQVDPGSSYNSPLHF.

The chain combines TRBV29-1 with TRBJ2-5; 7 bases agree with TRBD1. Per germline, CDR1 SQVTM and CDR2 ANQGSEA. The CDR3 extends over 17 amino acids. J was trimmed by 0 bases and V by 7 bases; bases with no gene match: 17. The DNA for the CDR3 is TGCAGCGCCCGGGTGGGACAGACGTTTACCTACCAAGAGACCCAGTACTTC. This encodes CSARVGQTFTYQETQYF.

J is TRBJ1-3 and V is TRBV28; D is ambiguous. Trimming pared 6 bases from V and 4 bases from J, leaving 13 bases between. Germline V gives CDR1 MDHEN, CDR2 SYDVKM. CDR3 length: 14 amino acids. The chain's CDR3 is CASSRPESGNTIYF. The CDR3 DNA follows: TGTGCCAGCAGCAGGCCAGAATCGGGAAACACCATATATTTT.

This clonotype showed up many times. V gene TRBV5-1 combines with J gene TRBJ2-7; D may be TRBD1 or TRBD2 (5 bases each). V lost 4 bases to trimming and J lost 6 bases, with 11 bases between them. The CDR3 is 12 residues long. Germline CDR1 and CDR2: SGHRS and YFSETQ. Written as DNA, the CDR3 is TGCGCCAGCAGCCTGACGAGGGGCGAGCAGTACTTC. It specifies CASSLTRGEQYF.

This clonotype was picked up a small number of times. This rearrangement joins TRBV5-1 to TRBJ2-3; no clear D. CDR3 size: 14 residues. Germline V gene sequence: CDR1 SGHRS, CDR2 YFSETQ. Between the trimmed V and J ends, which lost 2 bases and 2 bases, there was a span of 9 bases. CDR3 coding DNA: TGCGCCAGCAGCTTTACACAGCACACAGATACGCAGTATTTT. Translating gives CASSFTQHTDTQYF.

This clonotype appeared many times. This chain links TRBV12-3 or TRBV12-4 with TRBJ2-5; TRBD1 might be the D (6 bases). V lost 6 bases and J 0 bases, leaving 11 bases between the germline ends. The length of the CDR3 is 14 residues. The DNA for the CDR3 is TGTGCCAGCAGCCCCTGGGACAACCAAGAGACCCAGTACTTC. Translating gives CASSPWDNQETQYF.

A single count supports this clonotype. The chain combines TRBV7-6 with TRBJ2-7, with 8 bases lining up with TRBD2. V dropped 2 bases and J dropped 5; count of bases not matched to a gene: 8. Germline values: CDR1 SGHVS, CDR2 FNYEAQ. This CDR3 comprises 15 residues. Written as DNA, the CDR3 is TGTGCCAGCAGCTTACGTGCTGGGCGGGAGGACGAGCAGTACTTC. Its protein product is CASSLRAGREDEQYF. Supplemented by reference TRBV7-6 and TRBJ2-7, the full variable domain reads GAGVSQSPRYKVTKRGQDVALRCDPISGHVSLYWYRQALGQGPEFLTYFNYEAQQDKSGLPNDRFSAERPEGSISTLTIQRTEQRDSAMYRCASSLRAGREDEQYFGPGTRLTVT.

This clonotype was detected once. V is TRBV11-1 and J is TRBJ2-5; D might be TRBD1 or TRBD2, each matching 5 bases. Germline loops: CDR1 SGHAT, CDR2 FQDESV (reference sequence). The CDR3 contains 13 residues. V was cut by 6 bases and J by 5 bases, with 13 bases left in between. The DNA for the CDR3 is TGTGCCAGCAGTCGGACGGGGCTGGAGACCCAGTACTTC. Protein product: CASSRTGLETQYF. The full variable domain, rest sourced from reference TRBV11-1 and TRBJ2-5, is EAEVAQSPRYKITEKSQAVAFWCDPISGHATLYWYRQILGQGPELLVQFQDESVVDDSQLPKDRFSAERLKGVDSTLKIQPAELGDSAMYLCASSRTGLETQYFGPGTRLLVL.

This clonotype was picked up a small number of times. The genes are TRBV15 and TRBJ2-3, with D possibly being TRBD2 (5 bases). This CDR3 comprises 17 residues. CDR1 LNHNV and CDR2 YYDKDF come from the germline V gene (reference sequence). V was clipped by 1 base and J by 0 bases, with 14 bases between them. The CDR3: CATSRGDYLGSTDTQYF. DNA of the CDR3: TGTGCCACCAGCAGAGGAGACTATCTTGGTAGCACAGATACGCAGTATTTT.

This clonotype was found a few times. This chain joins TRBV24-1 and TRBJ2-7; 10 bases map to TRBD2. This CDR3 region has 17 residues. Trimming at V came to 7 bases and at J to 6 bases, leaving 17 bases not matched to a gene. CDR1 and CDR2 (germline): KGHDR, SFDVKD. The CDR3, as DNA: TGTGCCACCAGCCCCTCTAGCGCTAGCGGGAGACGGGTCGAGCAGTACTTC. Translated, it gives CATSPSSASGRRVEQYF.

There are many counts of this clonotype. The J gene is TRBJ2-1, the V gene TRBV2, with unresolved D. CDR3 size: 13 residues. CDR1 SNHLY and CDR2 FYNNEI come from the germline V gene. The V end was cut by 4 bases, the J end by 4 bases, with 8 bases between. The CDR3 loop is CASSVNRYNEQFF. The CDR3 region has the DNA TGTGCCAGCAGTGTCAACCGTTACAATGAGCAGTTCTTC.

This clonotype was counted ten times or more. The chain is built from TRBV18 and TRBJ1-2; D remains unclear. The CDR3 is made up of 13 amino acids. V shed 0 bases and J shed 5 bases, with 7 bases lying between them. Germline lookup yields CDR1 KGHSH and CDR2 LQKENI. The CDR3 DNA follows: TGTGCCAGCTCACCACCGAACCGGTATGGCTACACCTTC. Its translation is CASSPPNRYGYTF.

The gene calls are TRBV7-9 and TRBJ2-7; unclear D gene. There are 13 residues in the CDR3. Germline CDR1 and CDR2: SEHNR and FQNEAQ (reference sequence). The V gene lost 4 bases and the J gene lost 2 bases, with 9 bases spanning the gap. CDR3 loop: CASSSQATYEQYF. The CDR3 DNA reads as TGTGCCAGCAGCTCTCAAGCTACCTACGAGCAGTACTTC.

This chain links TRBV28 with TRBJ1-5, with 9 bases lining up with TRBD1. There are 14 residues in the CDR3. V trimming: 5 bases; J trimming: 6 bases; junction bases outside the gene matches: 5. Germline CDR1 and CDR2: MDHEN and SYDVKM. The CDR3 DNA reads TGTGCCAGCAGTCCGCGGACAGGGGTTCAGCCCCAGCATTTT. As protein: CASSPRTGVQPQHF. Based on the CDR3 plus reference TRBV28 and TRBJ1-5, the full variable domain is DVKVTQSSRYLVKRTGEKVFLECVQDMDHENMFWYRQDPGLGLRLIYFSYDVKMKEKGDIPEGYSVSREKKERFSLILESASTNQTSMYLCASSPRTGVQPQHFGDGTRLSIL.

This sequence joins TRBV4-1 and TRBJ2-7; 9 bases line up with TRBD2. Trimming removed 3 bases from V and 3 bases from J; junction bases left unmatched: 3. Germline V gene data show CDR1 as MGHRA and CDR2 as YSYEKL. The CDR3 runs 14 residues. CDR3 coding DNA: TGCGCCAGCAGCCACAGACTAGCGGTCTACGAGCAGTACTTC. It codes for CASSHRLAVYEQYF.

The chain joins TRBV29-1 to TRBJ1-1, with TRBD1 identical over 7 bases. Germline loops: CDR1 SQVTM, CDR2 ANQGSEA. The CDR3 is made up of 13 amino acids. Trimming at V came to 4 bases and at J to 2 bases, leaving 4 bases not matched to a gene. The CDR3 protein is CSVGEGGNTEAFF. In DNA, the CDR3 is TGCAGCGTTGGGGAAGGGGGCAACACTGAAGCTTTCTTT.

A note on this clonotype: Being one base from a much bigger clone, this may be a read error. The chain employs TRBV29-1 and TRBJ2-5; 9 bases are shared with TRBD1. With V trimmed by 7 bases and J by 3 bases, 6 bases remained unmatched. CDR1 is SQVTM and CDR2 is ANQGSEA in the germline V gene. The length of the CDR3 is 13 residues. CDR3 in DNA: TGCAGCGCAGCCAGGACAGGGGAAGAGACCCAGTACTTC. Its translation is CSAARTGEETQYF.